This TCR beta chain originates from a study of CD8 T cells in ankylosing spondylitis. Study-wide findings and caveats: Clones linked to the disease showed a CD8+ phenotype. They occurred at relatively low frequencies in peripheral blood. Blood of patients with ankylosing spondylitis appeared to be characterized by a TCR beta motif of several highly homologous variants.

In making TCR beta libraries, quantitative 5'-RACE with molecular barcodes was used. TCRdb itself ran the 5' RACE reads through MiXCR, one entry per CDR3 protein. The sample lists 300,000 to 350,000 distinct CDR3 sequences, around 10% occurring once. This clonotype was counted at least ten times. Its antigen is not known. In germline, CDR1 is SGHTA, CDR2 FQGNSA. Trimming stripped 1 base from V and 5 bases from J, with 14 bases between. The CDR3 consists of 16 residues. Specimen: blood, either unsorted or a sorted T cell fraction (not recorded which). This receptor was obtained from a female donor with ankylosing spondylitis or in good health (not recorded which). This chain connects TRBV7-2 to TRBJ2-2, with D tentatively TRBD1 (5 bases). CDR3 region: CASSLVAGMRTGELFF. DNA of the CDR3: TGTGCCAGCAGCTTAGTAGCAGGGATGAGGACCGGGGAGCTGTTTTTT.